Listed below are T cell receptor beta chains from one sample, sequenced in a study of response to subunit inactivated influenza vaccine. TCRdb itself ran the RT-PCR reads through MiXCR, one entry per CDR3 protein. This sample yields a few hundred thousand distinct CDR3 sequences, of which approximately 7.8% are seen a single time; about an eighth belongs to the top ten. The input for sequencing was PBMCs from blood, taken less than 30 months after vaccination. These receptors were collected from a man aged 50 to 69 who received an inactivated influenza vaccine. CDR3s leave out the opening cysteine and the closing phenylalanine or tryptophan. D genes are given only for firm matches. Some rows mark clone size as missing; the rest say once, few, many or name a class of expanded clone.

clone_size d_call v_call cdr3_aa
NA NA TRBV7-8 ASSLVRQGFSGSSTDTQY
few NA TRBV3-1 ASSRRQRGETQY
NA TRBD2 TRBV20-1 SATIAGGPAVEQF
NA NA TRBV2 ASSDRGGAGETQY
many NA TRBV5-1 ASSLSSLTGELF
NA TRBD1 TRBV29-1 SVVRDSTYNEQF
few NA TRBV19 ASSTRLRSGNTIY
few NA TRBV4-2 ASSQEWLAEDEQY
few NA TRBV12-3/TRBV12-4 ASRTPIAPSDKNNEQF
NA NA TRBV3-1 ASSQDSELWGYT
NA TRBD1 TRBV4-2 ASSRPGQKDYGYT
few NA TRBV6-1 ASRARGGQETQY
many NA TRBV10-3 AISKGRTDQPQH
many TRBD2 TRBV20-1 SARSGGRGGEQF
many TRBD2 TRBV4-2 ASSHSGGAWTGELF
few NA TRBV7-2 ASSFPLGGPRETQY
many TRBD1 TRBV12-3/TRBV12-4 ASSWDSFAGGYT
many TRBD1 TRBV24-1 ATSDSGQGMRQPQH
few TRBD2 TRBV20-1 SARASGGQFREQF
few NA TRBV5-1 ASSLSNSYEQY
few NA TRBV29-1 SVDDELGEGYT
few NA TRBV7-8 ATSHLTDTQY
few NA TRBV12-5 ASAINTEAF
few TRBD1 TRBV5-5 ASSVPPDRVETQY
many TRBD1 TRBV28 ASRRGLIEQF
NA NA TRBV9 ASSVALTGRGSDTQY
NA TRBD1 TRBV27 ASSPRTGFGSSPLH
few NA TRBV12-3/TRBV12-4 ASRDDRSGNTIY
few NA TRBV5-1 ASRKLMTENTEAF
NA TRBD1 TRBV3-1 ASSRGQGTETQY
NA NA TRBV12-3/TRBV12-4 ASSYANEQY
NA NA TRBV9 ASSARSDTGELF
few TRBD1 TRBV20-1 SAQGTGGFQETQY
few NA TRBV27 ASSFLRQTSSYNEQF
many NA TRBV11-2 ASSTSWAEQF
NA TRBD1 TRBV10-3 AISDEGQGYSPLH
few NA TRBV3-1 ASSPGRGVEQY
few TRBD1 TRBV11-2 ASTHPGQGAKGYT
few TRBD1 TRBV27 ASSSRTGLYNEQF
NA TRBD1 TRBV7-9 ASSARQGYNEQF
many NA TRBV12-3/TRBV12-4 ASSLGQAYNQPQH
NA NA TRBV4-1 ASSQAGLLYEQY
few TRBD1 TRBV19 ASRTGLGTGTQY
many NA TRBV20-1 SARGTLAFGGELF
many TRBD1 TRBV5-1 ASSFGQGAGETQY
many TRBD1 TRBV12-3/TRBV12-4 ASSLSADRSSYEQY
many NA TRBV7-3 ASSSFPGTEAF
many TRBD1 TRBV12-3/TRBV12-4 ASSPGQGYYNEQF
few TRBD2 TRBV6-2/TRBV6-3 ASASGTLDNEQF
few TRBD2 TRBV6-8 ASSWGGTSSVIEQY
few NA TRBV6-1 ASKEQGQPQH
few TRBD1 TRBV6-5 ASSFLGQGAVNEQF
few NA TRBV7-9 ASSLLTDTDTQY
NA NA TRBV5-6 ASGPGIPCGYT
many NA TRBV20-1 SASGGAGANVLT